One sample yielded the 8 T cell receptor beta chains listed below, sequenced in a study of CD8 T cells in Susac syndrome. cDNA came from approximately 0.5 to 1 ug RNA primed by random hexamers. MiXCR was run by TCRdb on the immunoSEQ multiplex PCR reads, yielding one entry per CDR3 protein. The profile shows a few hundred thousand distinct CDR3 sequences, about 94% of them singletons. The specimen was CD8+ T cells from PBMCs. The receptors were sampled from a human donor with multiple sclerosis.

In its sample, this clonotype was seen once. The V gene is TRBV7-3, the J gene TRBJ1-1; 7 bases line up with TRBD1. Germline-derived CDR1 and CDR2 are SGHTA and FQGTGA. This CDR3 is built from 14 residues. V shed 4 bases and J 4 bases; nucleotides not matched to a gene: 6. The CDR3 protein is CASSSAGGGTEAFF. The CDR3 DNA sequence: TGTGCCAGCAGCTCCGCAGGGGGTGGCACTGAAGCTTTCTTT.

The J gene is TRBJ2-1, the V gene TRBV7-6, with 8 bases matching TRBD1. In germline, CDR1 is SGHVS, CDR2 FNYEAQ. The CDR3 runs to 14 residues. V gave up 2 bases and J gave up 7 bases; unmatched junction bases: 4. The CDR3 protein is CASSLRQGRNEQFF. In DNA, the CDR3 is TGTGCCAGCAGCTTACGACAGGGGAGGAATGAGCAGTTCTTC.

The chain has TRBV15 and TRBJ2-3; D might be TRBD1 or TRBD2, each matching 6 bases. The germline V gene encodes CDR1 LNHNV and CDR2 YYDKDF (reference sequence). The CDR3 totals 15 residues. V gave up 5 bases and J gave up 1 base, with 13 bases separating them. CDR3 protein: CATSDRGAGTDTQYF. CDR3 DNA: TGTGCCACCAGCGATAGGGGGGCCGGCACAGATACGCAGTATTTT.

J is TRBJ2-7 and V is TRBV4-1; D uncertain. Trimming stripped 4 bases from V and 6 bases from J, with 16 bases between. The CDR3 is 14 residues long. The germline V gene has CDR1 MGHRA and CDR2 YSYEKL. The CDR3 spells CASSPRAESGEQYF. Here the CDR3 DNA reads TGCGCCAGCAGCCCCCGGGCGGAATCAGGCGAGCAGTACTTC.

V and J are TRBV4-3 and TRBJ2-7; D possibly corresponds to TRBD1 (6 bases). Germline CDR1 and CDR2: LGHNA and YSLEER. The V gene lost 2 bases and the J gene lost 0 bases, with 17 bases spanning the gap. The length of the CDR3 is 17 residues. The CDR3 coding sequence is TGCGCCAGCAGCCAACTGCGAGACAGGCCGATCTCCTACGAGCAGTACTTC. Protein sequence: CASSQLRDRPISYEQYF.

CDR3 amino acids: CATSTTQGMNTEAFF. CDR3 coding DNA: TGTGCCACCAGCACCACACAGGGAATGAACACTGAAGCTTTCTTT. The rearrangement joins TRBV15 to TRBJ1-1; D possibly corresponds to TRBD1 (6 bases). Germline V CDR1 and CDR2: LNHNV, YYDKDF (reference sequence). CDR3 length: 15 residues. The ends were cut back, 4 bases at V and 0 bases at J, with 12 bases in the middle.

This clonotype was counted a few times. The rearrangement links TRBV6-1 to TRBJ2-3; 7 bases align to TRBD2. V was pared by 10 bases and J by 2 bases, with 15 bases of the junction left unmatched. The CDR3 spans 16 residues. The germline V gene has CDR1 MNHNS and CDR2 SASEGT. CDR3 sequence: CATALVPGGTTDTQYF. The DNA of the CDR3 is TGTGCCACCGCATTGGTACCGGGGGGAACCACAGATACGCAGTATTTT.

The chain links TRBV9 to TRBJ1-4; the D gene is possibly TRBD1 (5 bases). The germline V gene encodes CDR1 SGDLS and CDR2 YYNGEE. V lost 0 bases and J 5 bases, leaving 11 bases between the germline ends. This CDR3 has 15 residues. CDR3 nucleotide sequence: TGTGCCAGCAGCGTAGAGGGACGGTTGAATGAAAAACTGTTTTTT. Amino acids: CASSVEGRLNEKLFF.